This is a list of T cell receptor beta chains from one sample in a study of cytotoxic CD8 clonotypes in ibrutinib-treated CLL. Repertoires were generated with immunoSEQ multiplex PCR, while TCRdb's copy carries only in-frame clones and drops some. The sample has 65,000 to 95,000 clones, 85% to 90% seen once. Source: PBMCs, taken before ibrutinib treatment. These receptors originate from a human donor with chronic lymphocytic leukemia. The CDR3 runs from the conserved cysteine through the conserved F or W. The order of the fields is clone size, J gene, V gene, D gene, CDR3 protein, CDR3 DNA. D genes are given only for firm matches. Some rows have no size entry. The others give once, few or many, or a class for an expanded clone.

- | TRBJ1-1 | TRBV5-4 | - | CASSPVGRDTEAFF | TGTGCCAGCAGCCCCGTTGGGAGGGACACTGAAGCTTTCTTT
- | TRBJ2-7 | TRBV27 | - | CASSYRGSYEQYF | TGTGCCAGCAGCTACAGAGGCTCCTACGAGCAGTACTTC
- | TRBJ1-2 | TRBV9 | TRBD1 | CASSGQGAIKGYGYTF | TGTGCCAGCAGCGGGCAGGGGGCTATAAAGGGATATGGCTACACCTTC
- | TRBJ2-2 | TRBV7-7 | - | CASSSDSANTGELFF | TGTGCTAGCAGCTCGGACAGTGCGAACACCGGGGAGCTGTTTTTT
- | TRBJ1-1 | TRBV27 | - | CASSLLSDRSGEAFF | TGTGCCAGCAGTTTACTCTCTGACCGGTCAGGGGAAGCTTTCTTT
- | TRBJ2-1 | TRBV10-3 | - | CAISGGGKSYIDNEQFF | TGTGCCATCAGTGGCGGCGGGAAGTCCTACATCGACAATGAGCAGTTCTTC
- | TRBJ1-4 | TRBV9 | TRBD1 | CASSARDSRSFNEKLFF | TGTGCCAGCAGCGCGAGGGACAGTCGGAGCTTTAATGAAAAACTGTTTTTT
few | TRBJ1-1 | TRBV6-5 | - | CASSYSFRGAFF | TGTGCCAGCAGTTACTCCTTTAGGGGAGCTTTCTTT
- | TRBJ1-1 | TRBV6-1 | - | CASSRWEMNTEAFF | TGTGCCAGCAGCCGATGGGAGATGAACACTGAAGCTTTCTTT
- | TRBJ2-7 | TRBV28 | - | CASSGGSGLREQYF | TGTGCCAGCAGTGGGGGCTCCGGGCTGAGGGAGCAGTACTTC
- | TRBJ1-3 | TRBV11-2 | - | CASSLERIGNTIYF | TGTGCCAGCAGCTTAGAGCGAATCGGAAACACCATATATTTT
- | TRBJ2-7 | TRBV2 | - | CASSDIAWEQYF | TGTGCCAGCAGTGATATAGCGTGGGAGCAGTACTTC
- | TRBJ2-6 | TRBV28 | - | CASSLYRVWAGANVLTF | TGTGCCAGCAGTTTGTACAGGGTGTGGGCTGGGGCCAACGTCCTGACTTTC
- | TRBJ1-1 | TRBV4-1 | TRBD1 | CASSQRDRMNTEAFF | TGCGCCAGCAGCCAACGGGACAGGATGAACACTGAAGCTTTCTTT
- | TRBJ2-3 | TRBV10-3 | - | CAISGSGRSTDTQYF | TGTGCCATCAGTGGGTCAGGGCGTAGCACAGATACGCAGTATTTT
- | TRBJ1-2 | TRBV30 | - | CAWRGFEHNYGYTF | TGTGCCTGGAGGGGGTTCGAGCATAACTATGGCTACACCTTC
- | TRBJ1-1 | TRBV5-5 | - | CASSLTGAQSTEAFF | TGTGCCAGCAGCTTGACGGGGGCGCAGAGTACTGAAGCTTTCTTT
- | TRBJ2-3 | TRBV5-6 | - | CASSFGGRDTGADTQYF | TGTGCCAGCAGCTTCGGGGGGCGGGATACGGGCGCAGATACGCAGTATTTT
- | TRBJ1-5 | TRBV19 | - | CASSIGGRSGGQPQHF | TGTGCCAGTAGTATAGGAGGCCGGTCCGGGGGGCAGCCCCAGCATTTT
- | TRBJ1-2 | TRBV5-1 | - | CASSFEGFSYGYTF | TGCGCCAGCAGCTTCGAGGGGTTTAGCTATGGCTACACCTTC
- | TRBJ1-3 | TRBV15 | - | CATSRDLGAIVGNTIYF | TGTGCCACCAGCAGAGATTTAGGGGCTATTGTTGGAAACACCATATATTTT
- | TRBJ2-7 | TRBV9 | TRBD2 | CASSALGGGLSEQYF | TGTGCCAGCAGCGCCCTCGGGGGAGGGCTATCCGAGCAGTACTTC
- | TRBJ2-5 | TRBV6-5 | - | CASPDSRGTQYF | TGTGCCAGTCCGGACTCGCGAGGGACCCAGTACTTC
- | TRBJ2-1 | TRBV19 | - | CASSIDGRLYDEQFF | TGTGCCAGTAGTATAGATGGACGGCTGTACGATGAGCAGTTCTTC